The 9 T cell receptor beta chains listed next were all sequenced from one sample in a study of blood T cell repertoires in COVID-19. The protocol was immunoSEQ multiplex PCR, while the TCRdb copy is restricted to in-frame clones and leaves out a portion. The sample yields roughly 190,000 clones, around nine tenths seen once. The sample comprised peripheral blood. These receptors originate from a man aged 35 to 55 with active or convalescent COVID-19.

V usage is TRBV19 and J usage is TRBJ1-5; TRBD1 matches 8 bases. The CDR3 spans 16 residues. V lost 6 bases and J lost 2; bases outside the gene matches: 9. Germline values: CDR1 LNHDA, CDR2 SQIVND (reference sequence). This chain's CDR3 is CASRGQGGVGNQPQHF. The DNA for the CDR3 is TGTGCCAGTAGAGGACAGGGAGGTGTGGGCAATCAGCCCCAGCATTTT. Full variable domain (missing parts from reference TRBV19 and TRBJ1-5): DGGITQSPKYLFRKEGQNVTLSCEQNLNHDAMYWYRQDPGQGLRLIYYSQIVNDFQKGDIAEGYSVSREKKESFPLTVTSAQKNPTAFYLCASRGQGGVGNQPQHFGDGTRLSIL.

The chain recombines TRBV25-1 with TRBJ2-1; 9 bases fit TRBD1. This CDR3 region has 17 residues. Germline loops: CDR1 MGHDK, CDR2 SYGVNS. After removal of 1 base from V and 5 bases from J, the junction contained 9 bases not matched to a gene. The DNA for the CDR3 is TGTGCCAGCAGTGAATTACACGGGACAGGGATCGACAATGAGCAGTTCTTC. It yields the protein CASSELHGTGIDNEQFF.

The genes are TRBV19 and TRBJ2-5; the match to TRBD1 covers 10 bases. Trimming at V came to 6 bases and at J to 5 bases, leaving 9 bases not matched to a gene. The length of the CDR3 is 15 residues. Per the germline V gene, CDR1 is LNHDA and CDR2 is SQIVND (reference sequence). CDR3 region: CASSARTGGHETQYF. The CDR3 nucleotides read TGTGCCAGTAGCGCTCGGACAGGGGGGCACGAGACCCAGTACTTC.

The chain has TRBV7-3 and TRBJ2-1, with D possibly TRBD2 on 6 matching bases. CDR1 SGHTA and CDR2 FQGTGA come from the germline V gene. V lost 4 bases and J 11 bases, leaving 21 bases between the germline ends. The CDR3 has 15 amino acids. The CDR3 loop reads CASSSIQRDLGQQFF. The CDR3 bases are TGTGCCAGCAGCTCCATACAGAGGGACTTAGGGCAGCAGTTCTTC. The full variable domain, its missing parts supplied by reference TRBV7-3 and TRBJ2-1, is GAGVSQTPSNKVTEKGKYVELRCDPISGHTALYWYRQSLGQGPEFLIYFQGTGAADDSGLPNDRFFAVRPEGSVSTLKIQRTERGDSAVYLCASSSIQRDLGQQFFGPGTRLTVL.

This chain links TRBV19 with TRBJ2-5; D not resolved. With 4 bases removed from V and 0 bases from J, the gap between germline ends came to 12 bases. The CDR3 contains 15 residues. Per the germline V gene, CDR1 is LNHDA and CDR2 is SQIVND (reference sequence). CDR3 protein: CASSTLGGYQETQYF. CDR3 sequence (DNA): TGTGCCAGTAGTACCCTAGGTGGGTACCAAGAGACCCAGTACTTC.

The V call is TRBV6-5, the J call TRBJ2-1; D not certain. Trimming stripped 2 bases from V and 7 bases from J, with 15 bases between. The CDR3 spans 15 residues. Germline V lookup: CDR1 MNHEY, CDR2 SVGAGI. DNA for the CDR3: TGTGCCAGCAGTTACCAGCCCAGGCTTTTTAATGAGCAGTTCTTC. Translation: CASSYQPRLFNEQFF.

The chain combines TRBV28 with TRBJ1-1, with no clear D. The V end lost 6 bases, the J end lost 7 bases, and 12 bases lay between the germline ends. The CDR3 has 12 amino acids. Germline V CDR1 and CDR2: MDHEN, SYDVKM. CDR3 sequence: CASSPVGDEAFF. The CDR3 region has the DNA TGTGCCAGCAGCCCCGTGGGCGATGAAGCTTTCTTT.

The chain has TRBV9 and TRBJ1-2, with TRBD1 matching 8 bases. This CDR3 spans 15 amino acids. V lost 4 bases, J lost 1 base, and 6 bases stayed unmatched. Germline CDR1 reads SGDLS; CDR2 reads YYNGEE. Here the CDR3 reads CASSLRTGFNYGYTF. The DNA for the CDR3 is TGTGCCAGCAGCTTGCGGACAGGGTTTAACTATGGCTACACCTTC.

V and J are TRBV7-8 and TRBJ2-2, with unresolved D. Germline V lookup: CDR1 SGHVS, CDR2 FQNEAQ. V was pared by 3 bases and J by 2 bases, with 7 bases between. This CDR3 has 14 residues. The CDR3 is CASSFGFNTGELFF. CDR3 sequence (DNA): TGTGCCAGCAGCTTCGGGTTTAACACCGGGGAGCTGTTTTTT.